These T cell receptor beta chains were read from a single sample in a study of early T cells in non-severe SARS-CoV-2 infection. From the 5' RACE reads, TCRdb called clonotypes with MiXCR, one entry per CDR3 protein. The repertoire holds some 48,000 distinct CDR3 sequences, less than 15% seen once, with roughly 10% in the top ten. Sample: whole blood. The receptors derive from an adult who was a healthcare worker with PCR-confirmed SARS-CoV-2 infection or an uninfected control (not recorded which). Each CDR3 is given with its conserved first and last residue. A D gene is named only where the DNA matches it firmly. A clone size is listed for some rows: how often the clone was seen (once, few, many), or a class if it is expanded.

D gene: TRBD1
J gene: TRBJ2-2
clone size: few
V gene: TRBV28
CDR3 DNA: TGTGCCAGCAGCACCCAGGGACAGGGGGCAGGCACCGGGGAGCTGTTTTTT
CDR3 protein: CASSTQGQGAGTGELFF

D gene: .
J gene: TRBJ1-5
clone size: .
V gene: TRBV7-9
CDR3 DNA: TGTGCCAGCAGCTCCCTTAGAGCCAATCAGCCCCAGCATTTT
CDR3 protein: CASSSLRANQPQHF

D gene: TRBD1
J gene: TRBJ1-4
clone size: few
V gene: TRBV7-2
CDR3 DNA: TGTGCCAGCAGCTCCTCGTCGACAGGGGGGCAGGAAAAACTGTTTTTT
CDR3 protein: CASSSSSTGGQEKLFF

D gene: .
J gene: TRBJ2-7
clone size: many
V gene: TRBV3-1
CDR3 DNA: TGTGCCAGCAGCCAGGGCTATTCGGGACATACCTACGAGCAGTACTTC
CDR3 protein: CASSQGYSGHTYEQYF

D gene: TRBD1
J gene: TRBJ1-1
clone size: many
V gene: TRBV2
CDR3 DNA: TGTGCCAGCAGTGATCTTACAGGGGGACCCACTGAAGCTTTCTTT
CDR3 protein: CASSDLTGGPTEAFF

D gene: TRBD2
J gene: TRBJ2-3
clone size: .
V gene: TRBV7-8
CDR3 DNA: TGTGCCAGCAGCGCCCCGAGCGGGAGGTCCACAGATACGCAGTATTTT
CDR3 protein: CASSAPSGRSTDTQYF

D gene: .
J gene: TRBJ1-2
clone size: few
V gene: TRBV5-8
CDR3 DNA: TGTGCCAGCAGCCCAACTCTTTGGGGGCATGGCTACACCTTC
CDR3 protein: CASSPTLWGHGYTF

D gene: .
J gene: TRBJ2-5
clone size: .
V gene: TRBV6-6
CDR3 DNA: TGTGCCAGCACAACCCCGCGTTCCCAAACCGGGGAGACCCAGTACTTC
CDR3 protein: CASTTPRSQTGETQYF

D gene: .
J gene: TRBJ1-1
clone size: many
V gene: TRBV10-1
CDR3 DNA: TGCGCCAGCAGTGAGTCGACAGCCATGAACACTGAAGCTTTCTTT
CDR3 protein: CASSESTAMNTEAFF

D gene: TRBD2
J gene: TRBJ2-4
clone size: many
V gene: TRBV7-8
CDR3 DNA: TGTGCCAGCAGCCCCGGCAGGGTAGCGGGGTTTCTAGCCAAAAACATTCAGTACTTC
CDR3 protein: CASSPGRVAGFLAKNIQYF

D gene: .
J gene: TRBJ1-4
clone size: many
V gene: TRBV7-2
CDR3 DNA: TGTGCCAGCAGCCGGGGGAATGAAAAACTGTTTTTT
CDR3 protein: CASSRGNEKLFF

D gene: .
J gene: TRBJ2-3
clone size: few
V gene: TRBV2
CDR3 DNA: TGTGCCAGCGGACGACAGGCCCAGAGCACAGATACGCAGTATTTT
CDR3 protein: CASGRQAQSTDTQYF

D gene: .
J gene: TRBJ2-3
clone size: many
V gene: TRBV7-3
CDR3 DNA: TGTGCCAGCAGCTTACCGGGGGGCCCAGATACGCAGTATTTT
CDR3 protein: CASSLPGGPDTQYF

D gene: .
J gene: TRBJ1-2
clone size: .
V gene: TRBV20-1
CDR3 DNA: TGCAGTGCTAGCCCAAGTAGGGTCCAGAATAGCTACACCTTC
CDR3 protein: CSASPSRVQNSYTF

D gene: .
J gene: TRBJ1-2
clone size: many
V gene: TRBV6-5
CDR3 DNA: TGTGCCAGCAGTTACAGGCGGCATGGCGGTGACTACACCTTC
CDR3 protein: CASSYRRHGGDYTF

D gene: .
J gene: TRBJ1-1
clone size: few
V gene: TRBV11-2
CDR3 DNA: TGTGCCAGCAGCCTACAGGACACTGAAGCTTTCTTT
CDR3 protein: CASSLQDTEAFF

D gene: TRBD2
J gene: TRBJ2-1
clone size: few
V gene: TRBV7-8
CDR3 DNA: TGTGCCAGCAGCTTTAGCGGGATTCCTAATGAGCAGTTCTTC
CDR3 protein: CASSFSGIPNEQFF

D gene: .
J gene: TRBJ2-3
clone size: many
V gene: TRBV9
CDR3 DNA: TGTGCCAGCAGCGTACTGACAACCGATACGCAGTATTTT
CDR3 protein: CASSVLTTDTQYF

D gene: .
J gene: TRBJ1-2
clone size: .
V gene: TRBV20-1
CDR3 DNA: TGCAGTGCTAGTGAAGGAGCTAACTATAGCTACACCTTC
CDR3 protein: CSASEGANYSYTF

D gene: .
J gene: TRBJ2-6
clone size: .
V gene: TRBV6-5
CDR3 DNA: TGTGCCAGCAGTTTCCTGGGAGCTGGGGCCAACGTCCTGACTTTC
CDR3 protein: CASSFLGAGANVLTF

D gene: .
J gene: TRBJ1-1
clone size: .
V gene: TRBV5-6
CDR3 DNA: TGTGCCAGCAGCTTCGGACAGATTGAAGCTTTCTTT
CDR3 protein: CASSFGQIEAFF

D gene: TRBD2
J gene: TRBJ2-1
clone size: many
V gene: TRBV7-6
CDR3 DNA: TGTGCCAGCAGCAAAAATTCCGGGACTAGAATTTACAATGAGCAGTTCTTC
CDR3 protein: CASSKNSGTRIYNEQFF

D gene: .
J gene: TRBJ2-5
clone size: many
V gene: TRBV4-1
CDR3 DNA: TGCGCCAGCAGCCAATCCGATAGCAAGGCGACCCAGTACTTC
CDR3 protein: CASSQSDSKATQYF

D gene: .
J gene: TRBJ1-5
clone size: .
V gene: TRBV20-1
CDR3 DNA: TGCAGTGCCAGAGATCAGCCCCAGCATTTT
CDR3 protein: CSARDQPQHF

D gene: TRBD2
J gene: TRBJ2-1
clone size: .
V gene: TRBV4-1
CDR3 DNA: TGCGCCAGCAGCCAAATGGCTAGCGGTCACAATGAGCAGTTCTTC
CDR3 protein: CASSQMASGHNEQFF

D gene: TRBD2
J gene: TRBJ2-1
clone size: many
V gene: TRBV20-1
CDR3 DNA: TGCAGTGCTAGGTCTCTCCGGGGGGGCAATGAGCAGTTCTTC
CDR3 protein: CSARSLRGGNEQFF

D gene: TRBD1
J gene: TRBJ1-2
clone size: few
V gene: TRBV6-5
CDR3 DNA: TGTGCCAGCAGTTCATGGGACAGGGTGGGGAGCTACACCTTC
CDR3 protein: CASSSWDRVGSYTF

D gene: .
J gene: TRBJ1-5
clone size: many
V gene: TRBV6-5
CDR3 DNA: TGTGCCAGCAGGCAGGGTAATAGGGGTCAGCCCCAGCATTTT
CDR3 protein: CASRQGNRGQPQHF

D gene: TRBD2
J gene: TRBJ2-3
clone size: many
V gene: TRBV12-3/TRBV12-4
CDR3 DNA: TGTGCCAGCAGCCTCGTTAGCGGGGGGGCCCCAGATACGCAGTATTTT
CDR3 protein: CASSLVSGGAPDTQYF